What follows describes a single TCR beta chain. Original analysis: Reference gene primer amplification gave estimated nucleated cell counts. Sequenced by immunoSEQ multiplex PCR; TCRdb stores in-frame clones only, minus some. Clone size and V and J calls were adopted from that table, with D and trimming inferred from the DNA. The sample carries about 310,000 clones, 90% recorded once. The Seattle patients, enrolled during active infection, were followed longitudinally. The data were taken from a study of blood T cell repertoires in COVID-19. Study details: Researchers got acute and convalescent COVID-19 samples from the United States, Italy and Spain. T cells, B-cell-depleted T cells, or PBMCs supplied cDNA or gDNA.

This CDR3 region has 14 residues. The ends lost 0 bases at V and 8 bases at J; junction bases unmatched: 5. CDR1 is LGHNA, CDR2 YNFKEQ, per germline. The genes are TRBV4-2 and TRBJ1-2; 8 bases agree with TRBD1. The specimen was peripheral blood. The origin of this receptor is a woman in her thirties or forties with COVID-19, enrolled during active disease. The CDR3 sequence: CASSQDGQGRGYTF. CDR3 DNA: TGTGCCAGCAGCCAAGATGGACAGGGAAGAGGCTACACCTTC.